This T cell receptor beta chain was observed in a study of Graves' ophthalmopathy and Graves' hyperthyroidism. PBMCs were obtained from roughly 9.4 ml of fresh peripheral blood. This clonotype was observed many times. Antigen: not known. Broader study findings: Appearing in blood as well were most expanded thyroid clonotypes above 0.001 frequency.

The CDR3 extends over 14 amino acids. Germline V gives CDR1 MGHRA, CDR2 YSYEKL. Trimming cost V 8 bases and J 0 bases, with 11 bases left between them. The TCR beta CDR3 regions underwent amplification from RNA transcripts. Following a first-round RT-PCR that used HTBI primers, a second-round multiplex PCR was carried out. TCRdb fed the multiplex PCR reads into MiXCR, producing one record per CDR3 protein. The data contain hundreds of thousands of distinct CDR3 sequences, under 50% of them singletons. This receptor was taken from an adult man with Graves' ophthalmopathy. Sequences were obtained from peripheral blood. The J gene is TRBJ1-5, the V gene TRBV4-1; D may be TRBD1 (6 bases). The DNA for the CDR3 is TGCGCCAGCCGGGACACCTTTAGCAATCAGCCCCAGCATTTT. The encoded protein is CASRDTFSNQPQHF.